These T cell receptor beta chains were read from a single sample in a study of T cells after yellow fever vaccination. TCRdb called the 5' RACE reads again in MiXCR, with one record for every CDR3 protein. The top ten hold 14% to 15% of the sample, which has about 630,000 distinct CDR3 sequences, approximately 13% seen once. The material was PBMCs, obtained on the day of the yellow fever booster vaccination. The receptors stem from a man aged 25-45 years who received the YFV17D yellow fever vaccine. CDR3s include the opening cysteine and the closing phenylalanine or tryptophan. D genes are given only for firm matches. The size of a clone is reported for some rows only, either as once, few or many, or as a class for expanded clones.

len,d_gene,j_gene,v_gene,abundance,CDR3aa,CDR3nt
15,.,TRBJ2-1,TRBV5-1,.,CASSLDGPHANEQFF,TGCGCCAGCAGCTTGGACGGACCGCATGCAAATGAGCAGTTCTTC
17,TRBD2,TRBJ2-1,TRBV7-2,few,CASSSLWAGGTINEQFF,TGTGCCAGCAGCTCCCTCTGGGCGGGAGGGACAATTAATGAGCAGTTCTTC
11,.,TRBJ2-7,TRBV5-4,.,CASSLLTEQYF,TGTGCCAGCAGCTTGTTAACCGAGCAGTACTTC
15,.,TRBJ2-2,TRBV27,.,CASSGAGPSTGELFF,TGTGCCAGCAGTGGGGCCGGGCCGAGTACCGGGGAGCTGTTTTTT
17,.,TRBJ2-6,TRBV5-6,few,CASSLGRASSGANVLTF,TGTGCCAGCAGCTTGGGACGGGCGAGCTCTGGGGCCAACGTCCTGACTTTC
13,.,TRBJ2-1,TRBV19,few,CASSIRFNNEQFF,TGTGCCAGTAGTATTCGGTTCAACAATGAGCAGTTCTTC
13,TRBD1,TRBJ2-7,TRBV6-2/TRBV6-3,few,CASRPGDSYEQYF,TGTGCCAGCAGGCCCGGGGACAGCTACGAGCAGTACTTC
15,.,TRBJ2-1,TRBV29-1,.,CSDSPTGSSYNEQFF,TGCAGCGACTCTCCCACGGGGAGCTCCTACAATGAGCAGTTCTTC
15,TRBD2,TRBJ2-2,TRBV6-7,.,CASTPGLAGAGELFF,TGTGCCAGCACTCCGGGACTAGCGGGAGCTGGGGAGCTGTTTTTT
15,.,TRBJ2-2,TRBV11-2,.,CASSFGTGYTGELFF,TGTGCCAGCAGCTTTGGCACAGGGTACACCGGGGAGCTGTTTTTT
15,TRBD1,TRBJ2-7,TRBV7-2,.,CASTIGTGAPYEQYF,TGTGCCAGCACCATCGGGACAGGGGCCCCTTACGAGCAGTACTTC
11,.,TRBJ1-2,TRBV20-1,few,CSAPGSYGYTF,TGCAGTGCCCCAGGGTCTTATGGCTACACCTTC
19,TRBD1,TRBJ2-2,TRBV4-2,.,CASSSPRGTTPRGAGELFF,TGTGCCAGCAGCAGCCCCAGGGGGACAACCCCCCGGGGAGCCGGGGAGCTGTTTTTT
17,TRBD2,TRBJ2-1,TRBV15,.,CATSREPGGSSYNEQFF,TGTGCCACCAGCAGAGAGCCCGGCGGGAGCTCCTACAATGAGCAGTTCTTC
16,TRBD1,TRBJ1-1,TRBV5-1,.,CASSLDQGALNTEAFF,TGCGCCAGCAGCTTGGATCAGGGGGCTTTGAACACTGAAGCTTTCTTT
14,.,TRBJ2-1,TRBV7-3,.,CASSLTPGGVEQFF,TGTGCCAGCAGCTTAACACCCGGGGGCGTTGAGCAGTTCTTC
16,TRBD2,TRBJ2-2,TRBV12-3/TRBV12-4,few,CASSKLAGGPTGELFF,TGTGCCAGCAGTAAACTAGCGGGAGGGCCCACCGGGGAGCTGTTTTTT
13,TRBD2,TRBJ2-7,TRBV6-2/TRBV6-3,few,CASRRAGVYEQYF,TGTGCCAGCAGGCGAGCGGGAGTGTACGAGCAGTACTTC
12,TRBD1,TRBJ1-2,TRBV30,.,CAWEDRGYGYTF,TGTGCCTGGGAGGACAGGGGGTATGGCTACACCTTC
16,TRBD1,TRBJ1-5,TRBV28,few,CASSLPGQGVNQPQHF,TGTGCCAGCAGTTTACCGGGACAGGGGGTCAATCAGCCCCAGCATTTT
17,TRBD1,TRBJ2-2,TRBV7-2,.,CASSPRVGQVNTGELFF,TGTGCCAGCAGCCCTAGGGTGGGACAGGTGAACACCGGGGAGCTGTTTTTT
13,.,TRBJ1-1,TRBV5-1,.,CASNSQRETEAFF,TGCGCCAGCAACTCCCAGAGAGAAACTGAAGCTTTCTTT
17,.,TRBJ2-3,TRBV3-1,few,CASSPLERRISTDTQYF,TGTGCCAGCAGCCCCTTGGAGCGGAGAATTAGCACAGATACGCAGTATTTT
11,.,TRBJ2-5,TRBV21-1,few,CASSLQAVEYF,TGTGCCAGCAGCCTACAGGCGGTCGAGTACTTC
15,.,TRBJ2-5,TRBV9,few,CASSVGGGPLETQYF,TGTGCCAGCAGCGTAGGAGGAGGACCGTTGGAGACCCAGTACTTC
13,TRBD1,TRBJ2-3,TRBV27,few,CASRQGATDTQYF,TGTGCCAGCAGGCAGGGGGCAACAGATACGCAGTATTTT
16,.,TRBJ1-2,TRBV5-1,.,CASSTGGLQWMGGYTF,TGCGCCAGCAGCACGGGGGGCCTCCAATGGATGGGTGGCTACACCTTC
15,TRBD2,TRBJ2-7,TRBV20-1,.,CSARTSAHAALEQYF,TGCAGTGCCCGGACTAGCGCCCATGCGGCTCTCGAGCAGTACTTC
13,.,TRBJ2-5,TRBV5-6,many,CASSPPAGETQYF,TGTGCCAGCAGCCCTCCGGCGGGAGAGACCCAGTACTTC
16,TRBD1,TRBJ2-3,TRBV28,few,CASSLRTGGWPDTQYF,TGTGCCAGCAGTTTAAGGACAGGGGGATGGCCAGATACGCAGTATTTT
11,.,TRBJ2-1,TRBV20-1,.,CSASLAREQFF,TGCAGTGCTTCGCTAGCTCGTGAGCAGTTCTTC
14,.,TRBJ2-1,TRBV3-1,.,CASSQDWTYNEQFF,TGTGCCAGCAGCCAAGATTGGACCTACAATGAGCAGTTCTTC
14,TRBD1,TRBJ2-7,TRBV18,.,CASSPTGVGNEQYF,TGTGCCAGCTCACCGACAGGGGTGGGCAACGAGCAGTACTTC
12,.,TRBJ2-5,TRBV27,few,CASSNLGETQYF,TGTGCCAGCAGTAATTTGGGAGAGACCCAGTACTTC
12,.,TRBJ2-2,TRBV20-1,few,CSALRGAGELFF,TGCAGTGCTTTAAGGGGGGCCGGGGAGCTGTTTTTT
13,TRBD2,TRBJ2-1,TRBV20-1,few,CSAAGTSGNEQFF,TGCAGTGCTGCCGGGACTAGCGGGAATGAGCAGTTCTTC
15,TRBD1,TRBJ1-5,TRBV7-2,.,CASSLTGGLLGPQHF,TGTGCCAGCAGCTTAACAGGGGGCTTATTGGGGCCCCAGCATTTT
13,.,TRBJ2-5,TRBV19,few,CASSRRLEETQYF,TGTGCCAGTAGTCGTCGACTAGAAGAGACCCAGTACTTC
15,.,TRBJ1-6,TRBV5-1,.,CASSLVRENNSPLHF,TGCGCCAGCAGCTTGGTCCGTGAGAATAATTCACCCCTCCACTTT
15,.,TRBJ2-6,TRBV27,many,CASSTRGSGANVLTF,TGTGCCAGCAGTACTAGGGGCTCTGGGGCCAACGTCCTGACTTTC
14,.,TRBJ2-5,TRBV12-3/TRBV12-4,few,CASRLLGPGETQYF,TGTGCCAGCAGACTGCTAGGACCGGGGGAGACCCAGTACTTC